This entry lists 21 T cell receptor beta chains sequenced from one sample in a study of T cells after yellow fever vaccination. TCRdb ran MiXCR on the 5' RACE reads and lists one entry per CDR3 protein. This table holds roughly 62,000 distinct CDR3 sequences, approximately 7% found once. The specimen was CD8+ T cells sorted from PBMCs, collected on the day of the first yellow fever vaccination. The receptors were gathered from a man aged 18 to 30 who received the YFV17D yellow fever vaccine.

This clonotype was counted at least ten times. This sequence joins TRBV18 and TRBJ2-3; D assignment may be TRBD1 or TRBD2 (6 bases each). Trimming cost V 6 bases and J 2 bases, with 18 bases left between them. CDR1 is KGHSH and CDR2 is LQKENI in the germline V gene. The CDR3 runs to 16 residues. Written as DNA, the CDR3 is TGTGCCAGCTCGCCTCCCGGGGGCCCCGACACAGATACGCAGTATTTT. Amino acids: CASSPPGGPDTDTQYF.

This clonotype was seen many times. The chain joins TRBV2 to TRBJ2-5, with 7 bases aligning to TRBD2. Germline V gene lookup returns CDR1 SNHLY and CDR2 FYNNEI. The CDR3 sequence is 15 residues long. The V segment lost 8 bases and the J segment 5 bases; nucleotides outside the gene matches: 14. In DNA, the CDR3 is TGTGCCAGCCGTAAAGGGGCGGCCGGGGGGGAGACCCAGTACTTC. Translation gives CASRKGAAGGETQYF. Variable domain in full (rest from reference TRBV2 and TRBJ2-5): EPEVTQTPSHQVTQMGQEVILRCVPISNHLYFYWYRQILGQKVEFLVSFYNNEISEKSEIFDDQFSVERPDGSNFTLKIRSTKLEDSAMYFCASRKGAAGGETQYFGPGTRLLVL.

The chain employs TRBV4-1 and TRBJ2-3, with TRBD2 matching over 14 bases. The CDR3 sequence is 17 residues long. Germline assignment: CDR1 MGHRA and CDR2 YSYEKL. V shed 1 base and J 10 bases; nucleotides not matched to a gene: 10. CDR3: CASSQAGTSGGLPPQYF. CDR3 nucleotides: TGCGCCAGCAGCCAAGCCGGGACTAGCGGGGGCCTCCCTCCGCAGTATTTT.

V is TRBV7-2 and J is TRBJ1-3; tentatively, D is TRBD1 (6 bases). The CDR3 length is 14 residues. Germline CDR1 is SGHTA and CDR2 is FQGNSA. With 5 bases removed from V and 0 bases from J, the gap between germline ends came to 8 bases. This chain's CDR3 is CASSTGSSGNTIYF. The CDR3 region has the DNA TGTGCCAGCAGCACAGGGAGCTCTGGAAACACCATATATTTT.

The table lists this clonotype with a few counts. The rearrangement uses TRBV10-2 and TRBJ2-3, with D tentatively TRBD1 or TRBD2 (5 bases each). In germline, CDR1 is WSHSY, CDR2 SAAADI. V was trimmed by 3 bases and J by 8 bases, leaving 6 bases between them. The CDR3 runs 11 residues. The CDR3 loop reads CASSDGGTQYF. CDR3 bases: TGCGCCAGCAGTGATGGGGGTACGCAGTATTTT.

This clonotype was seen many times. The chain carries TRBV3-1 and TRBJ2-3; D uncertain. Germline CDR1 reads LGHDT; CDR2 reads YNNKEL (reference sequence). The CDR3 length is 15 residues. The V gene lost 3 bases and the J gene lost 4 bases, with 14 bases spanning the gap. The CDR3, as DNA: TGTGCCAGCAGCCAGTCCGTAGAATTATCAGATACGCAGTATTTT. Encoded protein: CASSQSVELSDTQYF.

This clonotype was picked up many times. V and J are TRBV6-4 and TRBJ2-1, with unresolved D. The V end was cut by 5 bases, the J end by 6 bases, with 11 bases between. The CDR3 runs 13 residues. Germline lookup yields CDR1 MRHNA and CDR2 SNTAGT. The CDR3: CASSLWDSNEQFF. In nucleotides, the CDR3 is TGTGCCAGCAGTCTGTGGGATAGCAATGAGCAGTTCTTC.

CDR3: CASSHWTSGYIYNEQFF. The DNA for the CDR3 is TGTGCCAGCAGTCACTGGACTAGCGGGTACATTTACAATGAGCAGTTCTTC. The chain carries TRBV7-2 and TRBJ2-1, with 11 bases identical to TRBD2. The CDR3 loop spans 17 amino acids. The germline gives CDR1 SGHTA, CDR2 FQGNSA. V shed 6 bases, J shed 4 bases, and the junction held 11 bases outside the gene matches.

CDR3 amino acids: CASSSADSNYTF. The DNA for the CDR3 is TGTGCCAGCAGCTCTGCTGACAGCAATTACACCTTC. The V and J genes are TRBV7-3 and TRBJ1-2; possible D gene TRBD1, 5 bases. V lost 4 bases, J lost 11 bases, and 14 bases lay in between. The CDR3 is 12 amino acids. The V gene's germline CDR1 is SGHTA and CDR2 FQGTGA.

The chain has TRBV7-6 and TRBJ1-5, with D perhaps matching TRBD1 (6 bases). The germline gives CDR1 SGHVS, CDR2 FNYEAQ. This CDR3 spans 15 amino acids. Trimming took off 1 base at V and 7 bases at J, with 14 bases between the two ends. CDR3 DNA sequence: TGTGCCAGCAGCTTAGGGAGCAGGGGAGGACAGCCCCAGCATTTT. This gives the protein CASSLGSRGGQPQHF. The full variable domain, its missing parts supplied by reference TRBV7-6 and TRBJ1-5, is GAGVSQSPRYKVTKRGQDVALRCDPISGHVSLYWYRQALGQGPEFLTYFNYEAQQDKSGLPNDRFSAERPEGSISTLTIQRTEQRDSAMYRCASSLGSRGGQPQHFGDGTRLSIL.

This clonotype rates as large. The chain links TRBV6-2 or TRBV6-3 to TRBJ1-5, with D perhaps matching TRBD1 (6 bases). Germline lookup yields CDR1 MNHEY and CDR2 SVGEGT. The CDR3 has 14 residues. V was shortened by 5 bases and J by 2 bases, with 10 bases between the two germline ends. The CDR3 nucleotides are TGTGCCAGCAGTGCAGGGGCAGGCAATCAGCCCCAGCATTTT. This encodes CASSAGAGNQPQHF.

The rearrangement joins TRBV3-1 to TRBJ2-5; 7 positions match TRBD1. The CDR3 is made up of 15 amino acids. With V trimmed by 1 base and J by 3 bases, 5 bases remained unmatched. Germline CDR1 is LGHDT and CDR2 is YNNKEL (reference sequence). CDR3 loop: CASSQVLTGEETQYF. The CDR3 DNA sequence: TGTGCCAGCAGCCAAGTACTTACAGGGGAAGAGACCCAGTACTTC.

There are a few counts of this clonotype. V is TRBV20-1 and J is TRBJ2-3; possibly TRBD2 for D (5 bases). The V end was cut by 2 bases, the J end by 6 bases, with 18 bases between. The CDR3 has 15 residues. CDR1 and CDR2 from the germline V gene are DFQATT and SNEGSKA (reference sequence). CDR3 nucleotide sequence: TGCAGTGCTAGACTGCTGGATGTTACGGGGGATACGCAGTATTTT. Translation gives CSARLLDVTGDTQYF.

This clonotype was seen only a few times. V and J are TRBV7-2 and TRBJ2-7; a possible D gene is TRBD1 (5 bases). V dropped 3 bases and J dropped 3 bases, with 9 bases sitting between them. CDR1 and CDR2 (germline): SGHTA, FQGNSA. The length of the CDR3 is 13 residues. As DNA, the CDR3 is TGTGCCAGCAGCTTTCGTAGGGGCTACGAGCAGTACTTC. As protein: CASSFRRGYEQYF.

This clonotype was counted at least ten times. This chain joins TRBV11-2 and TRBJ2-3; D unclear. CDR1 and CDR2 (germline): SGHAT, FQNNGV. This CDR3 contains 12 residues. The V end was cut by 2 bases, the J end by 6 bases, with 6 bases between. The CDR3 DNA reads TGTGCCAGCAGCTTAAGCTGGGATACGCAGTATTTT. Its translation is CASSLSWDTQYF.

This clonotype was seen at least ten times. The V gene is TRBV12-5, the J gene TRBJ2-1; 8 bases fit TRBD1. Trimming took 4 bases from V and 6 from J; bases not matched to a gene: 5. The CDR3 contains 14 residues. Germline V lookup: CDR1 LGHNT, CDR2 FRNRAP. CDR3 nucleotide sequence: TGTGCTAGTGGTTCTTGGACAGGGTCCAATGAGCAGTTCTTC. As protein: CASGSWTGSNEQFF.

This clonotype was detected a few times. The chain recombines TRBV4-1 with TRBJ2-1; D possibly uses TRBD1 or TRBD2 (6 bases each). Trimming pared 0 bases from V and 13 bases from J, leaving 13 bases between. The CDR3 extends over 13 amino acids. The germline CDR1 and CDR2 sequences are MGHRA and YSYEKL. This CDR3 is CASSQETGAEQFF. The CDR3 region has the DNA TGCGCCAGCAGCCAAGAAACGGGGGCTGAACAGTTCTTC.

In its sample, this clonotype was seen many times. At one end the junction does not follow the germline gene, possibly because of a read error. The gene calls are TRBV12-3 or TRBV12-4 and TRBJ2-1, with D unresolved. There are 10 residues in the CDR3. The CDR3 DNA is TGTGCCAGCTCCCACAATGAGCAGTTCTTC. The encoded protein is CASSHNEQFF.

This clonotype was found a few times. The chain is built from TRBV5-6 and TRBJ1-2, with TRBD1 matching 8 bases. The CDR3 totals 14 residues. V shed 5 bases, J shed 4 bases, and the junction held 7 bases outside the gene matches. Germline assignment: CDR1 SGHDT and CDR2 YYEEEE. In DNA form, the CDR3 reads TGTGCCAGCAGACCTCTTACAGGGGGCTATGGCTACACCTTC. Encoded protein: CASRPLTGGYGYTF.

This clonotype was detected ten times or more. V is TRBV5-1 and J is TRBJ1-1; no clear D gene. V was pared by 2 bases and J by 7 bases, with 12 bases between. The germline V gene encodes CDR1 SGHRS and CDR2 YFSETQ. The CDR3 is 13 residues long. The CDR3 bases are TGCGCCAGCAGCTTAACAAGTTTTAGTGAAGCTTTCTTT. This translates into CASSLTSFSEAFF.

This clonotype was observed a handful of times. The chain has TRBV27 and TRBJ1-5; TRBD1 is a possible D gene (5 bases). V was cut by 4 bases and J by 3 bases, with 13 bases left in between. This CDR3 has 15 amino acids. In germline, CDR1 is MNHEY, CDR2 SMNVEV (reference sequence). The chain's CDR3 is CASSWGSGPNQPQHF. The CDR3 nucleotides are TGTGCCAGCAGTTGGGGCAGCGGGCCCAATCAGCCCCAGCATTTT.